Listed below are T cell receptor beta chains from one sample, sequenced in a study of OX40 agonist ivuxolimab in advanced cancers. TCRdb's copy holds only in-frame clones and misses some; the assay was immunoSEQ multiplex PCR. The top ten clones hold roughly 0.9% of a sample with tens of thousands of clones, 80% to 90% of them seen once. This material consisted of CD4+ or CD8+ T cells sorted from blood, taken in a trial of the OX40 agonist ivuxolimab. The receptors shown here come from an adult with an advanced solid tumor such as melanoma, head and neck, liver or kidney cancer. Each CDR3 is given with its conserved first and last residue.

V gene	CDR3 protein
TRBV30	CAHKKGEKAFF
TRBV19	CASSKYRQSTNEKLFF
TRBV7-9	CASSLRQGSYEQYF
TRBV5-1	CASSLGPTYEQYF
TRBV10-2	CASSESREQFF
TRBV12-5	CASGLTGSAEAFF
TRBV7-2	CASTTGNEQFF
TRBV19	CASSMRQVTGELFF
TRBV2	CASSPRWGDSTHEQYF
TRBV5-1	CASSLTIAGPLTNPDTQYF
TRBV29-1	CSALGTLGTGELFF
TRBV7-2	CASSTPGDKETQYF
TRBV19	CASSPTLVLNEKLFF
TRBV7-3	CASSANRDTEQFF
TRBV7-2	CASSRSRDSAYEQYF